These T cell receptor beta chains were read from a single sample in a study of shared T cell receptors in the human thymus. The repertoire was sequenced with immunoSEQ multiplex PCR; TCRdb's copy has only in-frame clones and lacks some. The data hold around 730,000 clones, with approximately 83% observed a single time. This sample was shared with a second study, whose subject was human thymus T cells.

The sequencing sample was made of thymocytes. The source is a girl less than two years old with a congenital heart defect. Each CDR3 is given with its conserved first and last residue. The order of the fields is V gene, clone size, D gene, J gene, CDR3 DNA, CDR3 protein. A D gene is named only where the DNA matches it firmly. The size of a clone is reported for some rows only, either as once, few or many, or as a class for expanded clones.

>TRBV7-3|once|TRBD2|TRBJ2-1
TGTGCCAGCAGCCTTACTAGCGGGGGGGAAAATGAGCAGTTCTTC
CASSLTSGGENEQFF
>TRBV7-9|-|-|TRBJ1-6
TGTGCCAGCAGCGCGACAGGAGGTAATTCACCCCTCCACTTT
CASSATGGNSPLHF
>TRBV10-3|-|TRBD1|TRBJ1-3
TGTGCCATCAAACAGGGGGCAAGAAACACCATATATTTT
CAIKQGARNTIYF
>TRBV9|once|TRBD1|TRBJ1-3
TGTGCCAGCACCCCGGGACAGTTCTCTGGAAACACCATATATTTT
CASTPGQFSGNTIYF
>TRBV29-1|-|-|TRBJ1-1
TGCAGCGTTGAAGATCAGGGCGGATGGCGGAACACTGAAGCTTTCTTT
CSVEDQGGWRNTEAFF
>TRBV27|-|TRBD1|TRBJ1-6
TGTGCCAGCAGTCCTCTTGCCCATTGGGACAGTAATTCACCCCTCCACTTT
CASSPLAHWDSNSPLHF
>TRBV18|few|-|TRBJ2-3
TGTGCCAGCTCACCCCATCGGCAGGGCACAGATACGCAGTATTTT
CASSPHRQGTDTQYF
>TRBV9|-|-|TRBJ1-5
TGTGCCAGCAGGGGACCCGGACCGGACAGCCAGACTAATCAGCCCCAGCATTTT
CASRGPGPDSQTNQPQHF
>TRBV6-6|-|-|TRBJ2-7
TGTGCCAGCAGTTACCCTAATGACGAGCAGTACTTC
CASSYPNDEQYF
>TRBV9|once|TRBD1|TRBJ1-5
TGTGCCAGCAGCCCCGAACCGGGACAGGGGGCCGAACCTGGCAATCAGCCCCAGCATTTT
CASSPEPGQGAEPGNQPQHF
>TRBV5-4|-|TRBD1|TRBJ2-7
TGTGCCAGCAGCTTATGGGGACAGTCTTCCTACGAGCAGTACTTC
CASSLWGQSSYEQYF
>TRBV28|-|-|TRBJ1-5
TGTGCCAGCGACGGCTACAGGGTAAACAATCAGCCCCAGCATTTT
CASDGYRVNNQPQHF
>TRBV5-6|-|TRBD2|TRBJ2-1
TGTGCCAGCAGCCCTAAAACACTAGCGGCATACAATGAGCAGTTCTTC
CASSPKTLAAYNEQFF
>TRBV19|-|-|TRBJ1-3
TGTGCCAGTAGTATAGATCAACAGTCCACGTCTACTGGAAACACCATATATTTT
CASSIDQQSTSTGNTIYF
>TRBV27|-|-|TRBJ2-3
TGTGCCAGCAGTCCGTGGACAGCTGAGGCCACAGATACGCAGTATTTT
CASSPWTAEATDTQYF
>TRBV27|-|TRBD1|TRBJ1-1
TGTGCCAGCGCGGGGGAGGACAGGGGACGTGTTGGGAGCACTGAAGCTTTCTTT
CASAGEDRGRVGSTEAFF
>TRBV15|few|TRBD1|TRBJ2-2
TGTGCCACCAGCAGAGATCAGGGGGCGGGCACCGGGGAGCTGTTTTTT
CATSRDQGAGTGELFF
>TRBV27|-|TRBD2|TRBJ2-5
TGTGCCAGCAGTCCGGTGGGAGCTAGCGGGGGACCCATAGGAGAGACCCAGTACTTC
CASSPVGASGGPIGETQYF
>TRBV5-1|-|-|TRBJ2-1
TGCGCCAGCAGCGCACCTAGTGAGCAGTTCTTC
CASSAPSEQFF
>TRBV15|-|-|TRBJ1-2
TGTGCCACCAGCAGAGATGGGGCCGCCGGTGGCTACACCTTC
CATSRDGAAGGYTF
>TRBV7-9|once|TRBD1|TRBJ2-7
TGTGCCAGCAGCTCTGGACAGGGGGCGAAAACCTACGAGCAGTACTTC
CASSSGQGAKTYEQYF
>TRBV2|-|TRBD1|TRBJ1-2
TGTGCCAGCAATTCTCCTAGGGGGCCAGCCCTCTATGGCTACACCTTC
CASNSPRGPALYGYTF
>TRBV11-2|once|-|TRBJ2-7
TGTGCCAGCAGCCCAGACCGGGGAAGGCAGTACTTC
CASSPDRGRQYF
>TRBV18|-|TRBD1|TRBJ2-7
TGTGCCAGCTCACCGGGGACAGGGGACTACGAGCAGTACTTC
CASSPGTGDYEQYF
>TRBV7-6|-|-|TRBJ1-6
TGTGCCAGCAGCTCCCACACAGGGCAAAGGGCACCCCTCCACTTT
CASSSHTGQRAPLHF
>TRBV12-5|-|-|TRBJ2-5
TGTGCTAGTGAATCCAAGGCGGTAGTCCAAGAGACCCAGTACTTC
CASESKAVVQETQYF
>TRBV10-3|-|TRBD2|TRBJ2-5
TGTGCCATCAGTGTTATCCTAGCGGGGGGTCATGAGACCCAGTACTTC
CAISVILAGGHETQYF
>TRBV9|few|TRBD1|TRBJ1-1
TGTGCCAGCAGCCCAGACCTACCGACAGGGCGAAACACTGAAGCTTTCTTT
CASSPDLPTGRNTEAFF
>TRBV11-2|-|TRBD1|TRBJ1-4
TGTGCCAGCAGCTTACGGGACAGGGAGTTTGCAACTAATGAAAAACTGTTTTTT
CASSLRDREFATNEKLFF
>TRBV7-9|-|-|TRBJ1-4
TGTGCCAGCAGCGCCGGGGACAACCCTCATGAAAAACTGTTTTTT
CASSAGDNPHEKLFF
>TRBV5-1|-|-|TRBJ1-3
TGCGCCAGCCGAGGCGGCTCTGGAAACACCATATATTTT
CASRGGSGNTIYF
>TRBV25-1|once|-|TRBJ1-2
TGTGCCAGCGGTAGAACCGATGGCTACACCTTC
CASGRTDGYTF
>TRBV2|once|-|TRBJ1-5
TGTGCCAGCAGTGAAAGGGGCGGACCCCAGCATTTT
CASSERGGPQHF
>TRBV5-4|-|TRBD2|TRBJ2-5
TGTGCCAGCAGCTGGAAGACTAGCGGGGCGTCAGAGACCCAGTACTTC
CASSWKTSGASETQYF
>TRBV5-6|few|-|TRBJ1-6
TGTGCCAGCAGCCCCAGTACGGGTTCACCCCTCCACTTT
CASSPSTGSPLHF
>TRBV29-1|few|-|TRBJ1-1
TGCAGCGTTGATTTCGGGAACACTGAAGCTTTCTTT
CSVDFGNTEAFF